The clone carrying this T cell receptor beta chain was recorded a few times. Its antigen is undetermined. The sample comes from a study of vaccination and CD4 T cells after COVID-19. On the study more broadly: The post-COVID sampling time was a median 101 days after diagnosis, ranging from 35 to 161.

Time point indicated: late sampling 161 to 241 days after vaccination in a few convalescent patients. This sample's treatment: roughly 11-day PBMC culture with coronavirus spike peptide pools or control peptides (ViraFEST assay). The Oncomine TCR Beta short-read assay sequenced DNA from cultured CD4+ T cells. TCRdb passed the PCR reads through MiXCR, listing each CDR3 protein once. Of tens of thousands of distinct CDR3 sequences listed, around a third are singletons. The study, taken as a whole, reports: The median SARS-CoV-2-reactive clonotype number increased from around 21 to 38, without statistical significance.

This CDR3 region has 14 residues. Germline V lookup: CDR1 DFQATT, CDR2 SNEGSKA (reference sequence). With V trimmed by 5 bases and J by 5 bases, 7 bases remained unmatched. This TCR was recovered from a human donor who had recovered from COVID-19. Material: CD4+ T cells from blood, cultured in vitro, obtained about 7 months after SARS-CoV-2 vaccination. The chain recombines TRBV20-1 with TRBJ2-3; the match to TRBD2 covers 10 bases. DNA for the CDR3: TGCAGTGCTTTGCTAGCGGGAGTTAAAGATACGCAGTATTTT. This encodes CSALLAGVKDTQYF.